This TCR beta chain emerged from a study of T-cell memory formation after mild COVID-19. Regarding the study as a whole: Contracting clones localized mainly to CM and EM when CD4+ and mainly to EMRA when CD8+.

Germline V CDR1 and CDR2: GTSNPN, SVGIG (reference sequence). Deletions cut 0 bases from V and 7 bases from J, with 13 bases between. The CDR3 contains 13 residues. Comment on this clonotype: Its antigen remains unidentified.

5'RACE with constant-segment primers yielded barcoded, UMI-tagged TCR alpha and TCR beta cDNA libraries. From the 5' RACE reads, TCRdb called clonotypes with MiXCR, one entry per CDR3 protein. The repertoire holds 450,000 or so distinct CDR3 sequences, with roughly 20% as singletons. The chain has TRBV30 and TRBJ2-7; unclear D gene. The source material was PBMCs or a T cell subset sorted from them (not recorded which). This TCR came from an adult woman who had mild COVID-19 (a few samples of this study predate the infection). Cell type and time point are not known. CDR3 sequence reads: CAWSVRVFGEQYF. The CDR3 nucleotides read TGTGCCTGGAGTGTAAGGGTATTCGGGGAGCAGTACTTC.